This TCR beta chain was recorded in a study of blood T cell repertoires in COVID-19. V was clipped by 2 bases and J by 2 bases, with 6 bases between them. This CDR3 is built from 13 residues. TCRdb's table, derived via immunoSEQ multiplex PCR, lists solely in-frame clones and lacks some. The sample includes about 97,000 clones, 85% seen only once; the top ten take approximately 2%. The V and J genes are TRBV12-3 or TRBV12-4 and TRBJ2-5; D not certain. The specimen was peripheral blood. The receptor was isolated from a woman aged 70-85 years with active or convalescent COVID-19. The CDR3 sequence is CASSLREQETQYF. The CDR3 DNA sequence: TGTGCCAGCAGTTTACGTGAGCAAGAGACCCAGTACTTC.